Sequencing of this TCR beta chain was carried out in a study of OX40 agonist ivuxolimab in advanced cancers. Study as a whole: Of the participants, approximately 38% had some prior anti-PD-1, anti-PD-L1 or anti-CTLA-4 therapy, which was allowed. Study findings and constraints: There was clonal expansion of CD4+ and CD8+ blood T cells by week 6 at 0.1 to 3.0 mg/kg. Among T cells, CD8+ cells averaged more expanded clones than CD4+ cells. No determination was made of the antigen specificity of the expanded peripheral T cells.

CDR1 is SGHRS and CDR2 is YFSETQ in the germline V gene. The length of the CDR3 is 14 residues. Trimming stripped 0 bases from V and 3 bases from J, with 9 bases between. The data were produced by immunoSEQ multiplex PCR, yet TCRdb's version contains in-frame clones alone and is incomplete. The repertoire consists of under 150,000 clones, with 75% to 95% occurring once and the leading ten covering roughly 0.99%. Turning to this clone: Its antigen is unidentified.

This TCR was sampled from an adult with an advanced solid tumor such as melanoma, head and neck, liver or kidney cancer. The rearrangement uses TRBV5-1 and TRBJ2-5; possible D gene TRBD1, 6 bases. The sequenced sample was CD4+ or CD8+ T cells sorted from blood, obtained in a trial of the OX40 agonist ivuxolimab. The CDR3 region is CASSLEGEKETQYF. The CDR3 DNA sequence: TGCGCCAGCAGCTTGGAGGGGGAAAAAGAGACCCAGTACTTC.